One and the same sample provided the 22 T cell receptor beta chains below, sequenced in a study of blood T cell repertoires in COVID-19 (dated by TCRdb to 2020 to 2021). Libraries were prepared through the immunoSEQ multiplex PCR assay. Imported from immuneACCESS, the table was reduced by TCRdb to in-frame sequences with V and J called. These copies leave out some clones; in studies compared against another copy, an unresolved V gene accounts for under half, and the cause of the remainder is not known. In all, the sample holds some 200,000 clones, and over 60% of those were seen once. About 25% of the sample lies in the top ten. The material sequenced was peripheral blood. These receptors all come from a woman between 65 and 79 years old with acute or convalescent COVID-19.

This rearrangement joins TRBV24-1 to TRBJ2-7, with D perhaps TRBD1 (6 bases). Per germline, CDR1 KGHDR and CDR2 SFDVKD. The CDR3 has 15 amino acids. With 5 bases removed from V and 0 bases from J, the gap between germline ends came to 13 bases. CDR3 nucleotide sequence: TGTGCCACCAGTGCCAAGGACAGTGACTCCTACGAGCAGTACTTC. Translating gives CATSAKDSDSYEQYF.

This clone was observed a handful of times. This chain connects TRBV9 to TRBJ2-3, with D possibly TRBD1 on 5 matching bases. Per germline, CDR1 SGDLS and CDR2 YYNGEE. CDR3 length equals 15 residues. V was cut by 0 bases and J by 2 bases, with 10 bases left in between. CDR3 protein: CASSVAPGNTDTQYF. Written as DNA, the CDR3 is TGTGCCAGCAGCGTAGCCCCAGGGAACACAGATACGCAGTATTTT.

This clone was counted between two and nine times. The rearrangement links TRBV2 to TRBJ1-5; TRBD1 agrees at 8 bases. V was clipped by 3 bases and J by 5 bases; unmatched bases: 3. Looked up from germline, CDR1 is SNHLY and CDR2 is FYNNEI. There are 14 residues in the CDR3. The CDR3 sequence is CASSESGGDQPQHF. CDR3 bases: TGTGCCAGCAGTGAGTCAGGGGGCGATCAGCCCCAGCATTTT.

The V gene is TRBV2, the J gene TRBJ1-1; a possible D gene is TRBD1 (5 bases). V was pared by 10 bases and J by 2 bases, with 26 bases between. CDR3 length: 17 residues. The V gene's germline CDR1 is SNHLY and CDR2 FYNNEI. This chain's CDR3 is CATELNFQSRANTEAFF. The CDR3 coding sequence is TGTGCCACCGAGTTAAACTTCCAGTCCAGGGCAAACACTGAAGCTTTCTTT.

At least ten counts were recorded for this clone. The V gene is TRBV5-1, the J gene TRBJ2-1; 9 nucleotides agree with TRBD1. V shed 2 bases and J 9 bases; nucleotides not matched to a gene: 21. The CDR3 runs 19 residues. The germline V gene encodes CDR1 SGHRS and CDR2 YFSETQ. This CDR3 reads CASSLLGSEYGTGKGEQFF. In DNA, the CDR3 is TGCGCCAGCAGCTTACTTGGATCGGAGTATGGGACAGGGAAGGGTGAGCAGTTCTTC.

The CDR3 coding sequence is TGTGCCAGCAGCTTCGGACAGAAAAACATTCAGTACTTC. This sequence encodes CASSFGQKNIQYF. The V and J genes are TRBV5-5 and TRBJ2-4; tentatively, D is TRBD1 (6 bases). This CDR3 spans 13 amino acids. V was pared by 2 bases and J by 4 bases, with 7 bases between. CDR1 and CDR2 from the germline V gene are SGHKS and YYEKEE (reference sequence).

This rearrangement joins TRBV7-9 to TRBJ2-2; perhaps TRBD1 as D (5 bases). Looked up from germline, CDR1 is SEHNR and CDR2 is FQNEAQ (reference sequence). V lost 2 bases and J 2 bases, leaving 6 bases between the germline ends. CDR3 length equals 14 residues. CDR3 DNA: TGTGCCAGCAGCTTACAGGGAAACACCGGGGAGCTGTTTTTT. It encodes CASSLQGNTGELFF. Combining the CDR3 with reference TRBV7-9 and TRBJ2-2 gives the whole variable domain DTGVSQNPRHKITKRGQNVTFRCDPISEHNRLYWYRQTLGQGPEFLTYFQNEAQLEKSRLLSDRFSAERPKGSFSTLEIQRTEQGDSAMYLCASSLQGNTGELFFGEGSRLTVL.

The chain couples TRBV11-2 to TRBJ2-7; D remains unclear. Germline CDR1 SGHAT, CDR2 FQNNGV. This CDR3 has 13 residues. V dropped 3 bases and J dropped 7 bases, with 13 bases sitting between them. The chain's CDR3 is CASSFRMRLEQYF. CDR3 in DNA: TGTGCCAGCAGCTTCAGAATGCGGTTGGAGCAGTACTTC.

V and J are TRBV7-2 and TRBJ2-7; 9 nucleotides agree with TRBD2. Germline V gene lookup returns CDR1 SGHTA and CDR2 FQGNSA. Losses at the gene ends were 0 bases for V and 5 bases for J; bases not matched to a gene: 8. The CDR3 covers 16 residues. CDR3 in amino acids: CASSLAASGIINEQYF. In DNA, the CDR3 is TGTGCCAGCAGCTTAGCGGCTAGCGGGATCATTAACGAGCAGTACTTC.

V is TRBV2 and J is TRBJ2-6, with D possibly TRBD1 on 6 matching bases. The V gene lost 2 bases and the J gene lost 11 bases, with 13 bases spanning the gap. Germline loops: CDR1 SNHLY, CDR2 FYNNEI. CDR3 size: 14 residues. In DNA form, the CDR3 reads TGTGCCAGCAGTGAAACAGGGCACAACGACGTCCTGACTTTC. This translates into CASSETGHNDVLTF.

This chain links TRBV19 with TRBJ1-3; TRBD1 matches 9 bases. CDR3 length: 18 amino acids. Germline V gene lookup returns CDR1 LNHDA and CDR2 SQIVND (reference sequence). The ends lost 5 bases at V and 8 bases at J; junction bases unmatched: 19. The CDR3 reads CASSGPVGQGRFFDTIYF. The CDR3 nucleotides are TGTGCCAGTAGTGGGCCGGTTGGACAGGGGCGTTTTTTTGACACCATATATTTT.

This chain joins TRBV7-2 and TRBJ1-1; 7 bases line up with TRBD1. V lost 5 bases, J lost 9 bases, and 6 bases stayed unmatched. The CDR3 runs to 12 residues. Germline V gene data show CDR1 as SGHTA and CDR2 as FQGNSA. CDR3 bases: TGTGCCAGCAGCGAAGACAGGGTGAAAGCTTTCTTT. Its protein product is CASSEDRVKAFF.

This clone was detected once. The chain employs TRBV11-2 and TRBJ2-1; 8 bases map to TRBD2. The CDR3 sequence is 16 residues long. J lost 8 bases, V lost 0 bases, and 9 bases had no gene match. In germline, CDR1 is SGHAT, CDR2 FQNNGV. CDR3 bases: TGTGCCAGCAGCTTAGATCCCGGGACTAGTGTCGATGAGCAGTTCTTC. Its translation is CASSLDPGTSVDEQFF.

CDR3 in DNA: TGTGCCAGCGATTTCGGACAGGGGGCAGCGGGCTACACCTTC. Amino acids: CASDFGQGAAGYTF. The gene calls are TRBV6-5 and TRBJ1-2; 11 bases are shared with TRBD1. This CDR3 has 14 amino acids. The V segment lost 8 bases and the J segment 8 bases; nucleotides outside the gene matches: 10. Germline lookup yields CDR1 MNHEY and CDR2 SVGAGI.

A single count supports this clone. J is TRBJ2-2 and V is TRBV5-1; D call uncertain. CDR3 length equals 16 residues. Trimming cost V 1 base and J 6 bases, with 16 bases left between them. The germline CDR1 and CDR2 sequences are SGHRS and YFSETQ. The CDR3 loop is CASSLSGVSVAGELFF. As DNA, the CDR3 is TGCGCCAGCAGCTTGTCCGGAGTTTCAGTTGCCGGGGAGCTGTTTTTT.

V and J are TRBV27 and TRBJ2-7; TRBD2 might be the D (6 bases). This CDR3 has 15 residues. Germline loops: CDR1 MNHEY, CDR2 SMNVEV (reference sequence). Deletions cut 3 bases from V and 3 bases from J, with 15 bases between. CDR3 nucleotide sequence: TGTGCCAGCAGTTTTAAGCAGGGAGGATACTACGAGCAGTACTTC. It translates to CASSFKQGGYYEQYF.

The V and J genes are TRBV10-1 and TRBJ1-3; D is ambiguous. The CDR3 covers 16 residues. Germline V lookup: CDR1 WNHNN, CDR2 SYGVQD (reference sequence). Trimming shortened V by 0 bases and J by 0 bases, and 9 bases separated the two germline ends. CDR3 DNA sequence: TGCGCCAGCAGTGAGTCCGGGGAGCACTCTGGAAACACCATATATTTT. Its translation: CASSESGEHSGNTIYF.

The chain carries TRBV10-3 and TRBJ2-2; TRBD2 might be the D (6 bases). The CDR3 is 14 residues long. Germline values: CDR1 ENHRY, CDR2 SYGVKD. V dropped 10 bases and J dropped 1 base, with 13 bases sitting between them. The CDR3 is CANSGTENTGELFF. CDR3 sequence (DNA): TGTGCCAACTCCGGGACTGAGAACACCGGGGAGCTGTTTTTT.

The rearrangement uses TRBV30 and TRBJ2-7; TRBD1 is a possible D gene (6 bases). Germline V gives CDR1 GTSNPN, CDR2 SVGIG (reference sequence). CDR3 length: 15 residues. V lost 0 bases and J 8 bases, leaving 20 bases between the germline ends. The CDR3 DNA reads TGTGCCTGGAGTGTACTCTCCCGCTCCGGGACACAGCAGTACTTC. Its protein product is CAWSVLSRSGTQQYF.

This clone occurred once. CDR3 bases: TGCGCCAGCAGCGAGAGACTAGCGGGCGGGAACAATGAGCAGTTCTTC. The encoded protein is CASSERLAGGNNEQFF. The chain is built from TRBV5-1 and TRBJ2-1; 10 positions agree with TRBD2. In germline, CDR1 is SGHRS, CDR2 YFSETQ. The CDR3 has 16 amino acids. The V gene end was trimmed by 4 bases and the J gene end by 5 bases; junction bases not matched to a gene: 9. The full variable domain, completed using reference TRBV5-1 and TRBJ2-1, is KAGVTQTPRYLIKTRGQQVTLSCSPISGHRSVSWYQQTPGQGLQFLFEYFSETQRNKGNFPGRFSGRQFSNSRSEMNVSTLELGDSALYLCASSERLAGGNNEQFFGPGTRLTVL.

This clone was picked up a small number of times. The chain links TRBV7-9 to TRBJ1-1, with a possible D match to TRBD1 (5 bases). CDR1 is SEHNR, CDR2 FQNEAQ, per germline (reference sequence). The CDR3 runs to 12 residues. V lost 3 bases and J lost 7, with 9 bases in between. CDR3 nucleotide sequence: TGTGCCAGCAGCTTTCCGACAGTTGAAGCTTTCTTT. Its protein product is CASSFPTVEAFF.

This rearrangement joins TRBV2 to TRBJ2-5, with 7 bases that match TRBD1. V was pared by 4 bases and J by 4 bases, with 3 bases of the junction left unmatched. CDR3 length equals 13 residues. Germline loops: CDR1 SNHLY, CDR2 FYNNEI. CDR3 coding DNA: TGTGCCAGCAGTGGGGGACAGTTAGAGACCCAGTACTTC. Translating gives CASSGGQLETQYF.